This T cell receptor beta chain was obtained from a study of OX40 agonist ivuxolimab in advanced cancers. Systemic immunosuppression or autoimmune disease history was grounds to exclude patients. Blood specimens came from baseline, cycle 4 day 1, and cycle 7 day 1. Deletions cut 7 bases from V and 4 bases from J, with 10 bases between. The CDR3 spans 11 residues. Germline CDR1 and CDR2: SQVTM and ANQGSEA. The method was immunoSEQ multiplex PCR; TCRdb's version includes in-frame clones alone and lacks a portion of them. Of about 93,000 clones in the sample, 85% to 95% were seen once. This chain connects TRBV29-1 to TRBJ1-1, with a weak D call TRBD1 (5 bases). This TCR was sampled from an adult with an advanced solid tumor such as melanoma, head and neck, liver or kidney cancer. The source material was CD4+ or CD8+ T cells sorted from blood, sampled in a trial of the OX40 agonist ivuxolimab. The CDR3 DNA reads TGCAGCGCCAGGGACGGCACTGAAGCTTTCTTT. Its protein is CSARDGTEAFF.